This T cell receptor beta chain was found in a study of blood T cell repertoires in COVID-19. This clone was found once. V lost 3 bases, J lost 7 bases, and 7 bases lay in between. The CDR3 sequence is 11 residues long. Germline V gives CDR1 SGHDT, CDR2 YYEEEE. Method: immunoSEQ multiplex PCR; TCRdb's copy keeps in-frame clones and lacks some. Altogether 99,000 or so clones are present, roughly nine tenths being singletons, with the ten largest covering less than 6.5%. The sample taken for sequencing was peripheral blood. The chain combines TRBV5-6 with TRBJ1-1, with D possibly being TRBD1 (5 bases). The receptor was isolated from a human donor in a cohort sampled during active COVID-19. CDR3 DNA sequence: TGTGCCAGCAGCTGGGGACTTGAAGCTTTCTTT. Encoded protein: CASSWGLEAFF.